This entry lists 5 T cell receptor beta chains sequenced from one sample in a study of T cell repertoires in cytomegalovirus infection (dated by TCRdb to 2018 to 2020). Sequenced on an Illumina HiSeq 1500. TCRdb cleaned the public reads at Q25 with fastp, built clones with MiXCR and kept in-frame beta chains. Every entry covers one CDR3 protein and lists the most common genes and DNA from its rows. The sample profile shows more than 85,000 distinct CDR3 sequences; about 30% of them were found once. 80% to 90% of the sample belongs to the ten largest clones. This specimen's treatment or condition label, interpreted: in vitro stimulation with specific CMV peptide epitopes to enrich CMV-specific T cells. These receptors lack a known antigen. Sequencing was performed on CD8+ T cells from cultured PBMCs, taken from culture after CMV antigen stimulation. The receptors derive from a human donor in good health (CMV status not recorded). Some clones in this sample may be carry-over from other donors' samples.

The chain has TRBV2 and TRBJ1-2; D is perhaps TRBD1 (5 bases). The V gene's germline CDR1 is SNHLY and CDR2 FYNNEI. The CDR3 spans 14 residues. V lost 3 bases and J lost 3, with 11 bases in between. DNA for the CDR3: TGTGCCAGCAGTGACGGGGGAGTTTACTATGGCTACACCTTC. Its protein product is CASSDGGVYYGYTF.

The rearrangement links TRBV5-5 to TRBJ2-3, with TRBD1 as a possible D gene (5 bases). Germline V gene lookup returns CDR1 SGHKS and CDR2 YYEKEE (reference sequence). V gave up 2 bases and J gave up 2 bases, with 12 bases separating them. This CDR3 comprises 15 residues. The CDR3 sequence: CASSFAGNPTDTQYF. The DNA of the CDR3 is TGTGCCAGCAGCTTCGCAGGGAATCCCACAGATACGCAGTATTTT.

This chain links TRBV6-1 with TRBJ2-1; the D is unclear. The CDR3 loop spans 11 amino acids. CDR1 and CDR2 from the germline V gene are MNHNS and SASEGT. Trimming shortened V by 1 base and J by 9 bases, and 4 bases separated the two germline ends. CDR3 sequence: CASSEGGEQFF. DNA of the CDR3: TGTGCCAGCAGTGAAGGTGGTGAGCAGTTCTTC.

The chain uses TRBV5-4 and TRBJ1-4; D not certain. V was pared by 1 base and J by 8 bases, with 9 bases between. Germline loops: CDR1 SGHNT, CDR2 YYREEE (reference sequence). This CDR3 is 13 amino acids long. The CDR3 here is CASSLLLEEKLFF. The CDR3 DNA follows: TGTGCCAGCAGCTTGCTTTTAGAAGAAAAACTGTTTTTT.

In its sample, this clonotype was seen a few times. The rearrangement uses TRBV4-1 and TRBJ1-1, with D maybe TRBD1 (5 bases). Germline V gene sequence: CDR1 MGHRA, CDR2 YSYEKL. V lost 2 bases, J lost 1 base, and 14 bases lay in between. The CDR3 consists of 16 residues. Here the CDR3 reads CASSQSLGAENTEAFF. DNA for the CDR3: TGCGCCAGCAGCCAAAGTCTCGGGGCGGAGAACACTGAAGCTTTCTTT.